This is a list of T cell receptor beta chains from one sample in a study of T cell responses to AZD1222 COVID-19 vaccine. Sequenced by immunoSEQ multiplex PCR; TCRdb stores in-frame clones only, minus some. The sample holds roughly 100,000 clones, approximately 90% seen once. Sequences were derived from peripheral blood, sampled on day 0 of AZD1222 vaccination. The receptors here all came from an adult in good health. The conserved cysteine and the conserved F or W are not part of the CDR3 here.

V gene,J gene,CDR3 protein
TRBV18,TRBJ1-1,ASSQPNTEAF
TRBV25-1,TRBJ1-4,ASSEGGEKLF
TRBV5-8,TRBJ2-1,ASSLKGSAGFEQF
TRBV5-4,TRBJ1-2,ASSSPGTGGTNGYT
TRBV5-4,TRBJ2-7,ASSQEGGGYNYEQY
TRBV28,TRBJ1-1,ASSFSGGMATEAF
TRBV5-4,TRBJ1-6,ASGTGKNSPLH
TRBV10-3,TRBJ1-1,AIRTQGRGTEAF
TRBV7-6,TRBJ2-5,ASSLHRDLGQETQY
TRBV6-5,TRBJ1-3,ASSYASSGNTIY
TRBV4-3,TRBJ2-7,ASSQDRGAGDRD
TRBV2,TRBJ1-1,ATAPRHPGEVDTEAF
TRBV5-4,TRBJ2-1,ASSAGLAGGSEQF
TRBV11-3,TRBJ1-2,ASSPGSGEDYGYT
TRBV9,TRBJ1-4,ASSAKGRITNEKLF
TRBV14,TRBJ1-1,ASSQDGRDWKAF
TRBV6-2/TRBV6-3,TRBJ2-7,ASSPPGQGAAES
TRBV2,TRBJ2-1,ASSEGSGPYNEQF
TRBV6-5,TRBJ1-2,ASSYTRGYT
TRBV6-5,TRBJ2-7,ASSYPGTSGTYEQY
TRBV7-2,TRBJ2-7,ASSLGPEAYEQY
TRBV4-3,TRBJ2-7,ASSPGTGFVQY
TRBV15,TRBJ1-4,ATSRDLRVLEKLF
TRBV12-3/TRBV12-4,TRBJ1-5,ASSLNNQPQH
TRBV5-8,TRBJ1-2,ASSFLLAYGYT
TRBV15,TRBJ2-5,ATSRVNFGGETQY
TRBV6-5,TRBJ2-7,ATTLRTGVGEQY
TRBV3-1/TRBV3-2,TRBJ2-2,ASSGTHYTGELF
TRBV4-2,TRBJ1-1,ASSQGYGDRGGGAF
TRBV6-4,TRBJ2-3,ASSDTSTDTQY
TRBV25-1,TRBJ2-5,ASSEHGTVETQY
TRBV25-1,TRBJ1-6,ASSESGPNNSPLH
TRBV5-1,TRBJ2-5,ASSPGTSGETQY